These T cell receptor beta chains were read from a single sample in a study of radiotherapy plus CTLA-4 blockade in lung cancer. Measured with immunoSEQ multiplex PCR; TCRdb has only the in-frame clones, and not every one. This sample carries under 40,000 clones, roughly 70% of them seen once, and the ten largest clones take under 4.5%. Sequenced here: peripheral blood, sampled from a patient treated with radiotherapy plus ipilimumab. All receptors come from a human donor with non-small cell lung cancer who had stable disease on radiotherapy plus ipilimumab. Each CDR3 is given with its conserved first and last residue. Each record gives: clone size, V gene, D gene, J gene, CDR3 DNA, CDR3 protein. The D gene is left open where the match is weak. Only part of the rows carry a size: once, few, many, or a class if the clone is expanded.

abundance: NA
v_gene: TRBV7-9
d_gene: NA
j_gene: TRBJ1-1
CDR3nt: TGTGCCAGCAGCCCCCGGGGGGAGAGCACTGAAGCTTTCTTT
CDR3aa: CASSPRGESTEAFF

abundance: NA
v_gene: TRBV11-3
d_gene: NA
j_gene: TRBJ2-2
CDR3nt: TGTGCCAGCAGCCCCCAGGGCGCCGGGGAGCTGTTTTTT
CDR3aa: CASSPQGAGELFF

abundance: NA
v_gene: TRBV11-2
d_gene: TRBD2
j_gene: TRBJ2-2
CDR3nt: TGTGCCAGCAGTCGTACTAGCGGGAGGGCCCCCGGGGAGCTGTTTTTT
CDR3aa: CASSRTSGRAPGELFF

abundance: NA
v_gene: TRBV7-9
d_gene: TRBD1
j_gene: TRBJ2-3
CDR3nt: TGTGCCAGCAGCCCCTCCGGACTGCCTTCAGGGGGAGATACGCAGTATTTT
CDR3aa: CASSPSGLPSGGDTQYF

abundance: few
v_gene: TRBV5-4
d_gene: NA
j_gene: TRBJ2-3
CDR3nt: TGTGCCAGCAGGTCGACTAGGGGCACAGATACGCAGTATTTT
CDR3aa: CASRSTRGTDTQYF

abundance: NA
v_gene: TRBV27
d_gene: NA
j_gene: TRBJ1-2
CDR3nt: TGTGCCATAGGACAGACAGCTAACTATGGCTACACCTTC
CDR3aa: CAIGQTANYGYTF

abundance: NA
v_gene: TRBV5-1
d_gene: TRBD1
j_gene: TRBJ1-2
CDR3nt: TGCGCCAGCAGCTTCTTGCAGGGGGCCTATGGCTACACCTTC
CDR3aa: CASSFLQGAYGYTF

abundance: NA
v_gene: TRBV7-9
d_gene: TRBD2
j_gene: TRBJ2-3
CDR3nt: TGTGCCAGCAGCTTAATGACTAGCGGAGATACGCAGTATTTT
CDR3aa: CASSLMTSGDTQYF

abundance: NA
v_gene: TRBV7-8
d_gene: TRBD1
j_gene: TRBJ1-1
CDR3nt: TGTGCCAGCAGCTTAGCCCGGACAGGGGGCGGTGAAGCTTTCTTT
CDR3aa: CASSLARTGGGEAFF

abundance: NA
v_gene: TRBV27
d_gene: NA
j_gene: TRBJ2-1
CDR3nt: TGTGCCAGCAGTTTATACCCTCCCACCAGCGGCTCCTACAATGAGCAGTTCTTC
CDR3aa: CASSLYPPTSGSYNEQFF

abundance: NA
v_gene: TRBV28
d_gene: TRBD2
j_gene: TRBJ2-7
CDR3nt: TGTGCCAGCAGTTTATCTTTCACGGGGGGCTACGAGCAGTACTTC
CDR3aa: CASSLSFTGGYEQYF

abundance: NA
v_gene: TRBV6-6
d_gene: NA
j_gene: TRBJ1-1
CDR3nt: TGTGCCAGCAGTTACTCAAGCTCCCAAGCTTTCTTT
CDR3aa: CASSYSSSQAFF

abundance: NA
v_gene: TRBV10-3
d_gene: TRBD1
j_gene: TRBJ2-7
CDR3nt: TGTGCCATCAGTCGGACAGGGATGTACGAGCAGTACTTC
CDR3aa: CAISRTGMYEQYF

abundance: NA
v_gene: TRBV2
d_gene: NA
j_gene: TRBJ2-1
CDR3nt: TGTGCCAGTGGTGTGGAGAGAAGCTCCTACAATGAGCAGTTCTTC
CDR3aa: CASGVERSSYNEQFF

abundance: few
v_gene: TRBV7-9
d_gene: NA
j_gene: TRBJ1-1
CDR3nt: TGTGCCAGCAGCTTAGTTTTCGAGAACACTGAAGCTTTCTTT
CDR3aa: CASSLVFENTEAFF

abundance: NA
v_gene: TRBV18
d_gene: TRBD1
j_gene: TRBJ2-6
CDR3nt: TGTGCCAGCTCACCGGGACAGGGGGCGAAGGCCTGGGCCAACGTCCTGACTTTC
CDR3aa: CASSPGQGAKAWANVLTF

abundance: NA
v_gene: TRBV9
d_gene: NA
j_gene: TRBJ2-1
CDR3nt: TGTGCCAGCAGCGTAGCTCAGGTCAATGAGCAGTTCTTC
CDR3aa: CASSVAQVNEQFF

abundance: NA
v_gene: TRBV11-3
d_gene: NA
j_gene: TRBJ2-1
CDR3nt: TGTGCCAGCAGCTTAATGACTTTTCAGTTCTTC
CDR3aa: CASSLMTFQFF

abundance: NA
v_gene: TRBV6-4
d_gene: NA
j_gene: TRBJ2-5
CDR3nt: TGTGCCAGCAGCCCCTCCGCGGGGTCCCAAGAGACCCAGTACTTC
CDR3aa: CASSPSAGSQETQYF

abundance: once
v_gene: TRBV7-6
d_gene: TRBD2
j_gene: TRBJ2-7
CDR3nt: TGTGCCAGCAGCCCCTGGAGCGGGAGGACCTACGAGCAGTACTTC
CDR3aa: CASSPWSGRTYEQYF

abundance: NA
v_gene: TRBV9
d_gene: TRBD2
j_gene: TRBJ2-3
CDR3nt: TGTGCCAGCAGCCCCCTAGCGGGAGGCCTCGTGAATACGCAGTATTTT
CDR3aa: CASSPLAGGLVNTQYF

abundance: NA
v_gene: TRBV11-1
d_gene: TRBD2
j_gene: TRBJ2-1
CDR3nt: TGTGCCAGCAGCCCGACTAGCGGGGTCAGTGAGCAGTTCTTC
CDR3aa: CASSPTSGVSEQFF

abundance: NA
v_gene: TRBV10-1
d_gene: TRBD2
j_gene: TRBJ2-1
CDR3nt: TGCGCCAGCAGGGGGACTAGTGCCCATGAGCAGTTCTTC
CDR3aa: CASRGTSAHEQFF

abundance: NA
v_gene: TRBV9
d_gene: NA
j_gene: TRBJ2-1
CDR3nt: TGTGCCAGCAGCGGCGGGGCCAGGGTTGGGGGAAGCTCCTACAATGAGCAGTTCTTC
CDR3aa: CASSGGARVGGSSYNEQFF

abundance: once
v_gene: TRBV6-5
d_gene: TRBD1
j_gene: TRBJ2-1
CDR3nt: TGTGCCAGCAGCCCGGGACAGGGAGGAGGGGAGCAGTTCTTC
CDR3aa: CASSPGQGGGEQFF

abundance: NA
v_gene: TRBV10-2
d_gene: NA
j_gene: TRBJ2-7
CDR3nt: TGCGCCAGCGCGGTCCTCCGGGCGCGCGAGCAGTACTTC
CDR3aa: CASAVLRAREQYF

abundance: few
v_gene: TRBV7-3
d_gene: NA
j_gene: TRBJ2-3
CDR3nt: TGTGCCAGCAGCTTAGTTGGTCCAGATACGCAGTATTTT
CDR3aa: CASSLVGPDTQYF

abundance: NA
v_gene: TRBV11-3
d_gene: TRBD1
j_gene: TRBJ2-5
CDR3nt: TGTGCCAGCAGCTTAGGGGGACAGGGGAAAGAGACCCAGTACTTC
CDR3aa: CASSLGGQGKETQYF

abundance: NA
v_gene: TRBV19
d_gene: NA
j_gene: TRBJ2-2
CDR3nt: TGTGCCAGTAGTATCGCAAGGGGCGGGACCGGGGAGCTGTTTTTT
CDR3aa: CASSIARGGTGELFF

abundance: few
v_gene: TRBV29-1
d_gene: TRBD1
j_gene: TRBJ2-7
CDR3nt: TGCAGCGTTGTTGGACAGGGGGCTTGGGAGCAGTACTTC
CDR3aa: CSVVGQGAWEQYF

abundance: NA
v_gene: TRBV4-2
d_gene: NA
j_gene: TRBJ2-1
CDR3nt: TGTGCCAGCAGCCAAGTTTCCACAGGAGCTGAGCAGTTCTTC
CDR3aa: CASSQVSTGAEQFF

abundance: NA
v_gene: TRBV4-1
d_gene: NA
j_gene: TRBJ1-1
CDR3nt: TGCGCCAGCAGGGGCCCCCTCCGGAACACTGAAGCTTTCTTT
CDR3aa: CASRGPLRNTEAFF

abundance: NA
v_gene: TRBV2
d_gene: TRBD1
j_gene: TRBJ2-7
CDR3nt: TGTGCCAGCACTGGGACAGGCAACTCCTACGAGCAGTACTTC
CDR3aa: CASTGTGNSYEQYF

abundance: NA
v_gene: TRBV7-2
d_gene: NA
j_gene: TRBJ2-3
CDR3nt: TGTGCCAGCGACTCTTACAACACAGATACGCAGTATTTT
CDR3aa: CASDSYNTDTQYF

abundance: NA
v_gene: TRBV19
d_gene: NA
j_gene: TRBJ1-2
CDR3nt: TGTGCCTCCTTCGGTCGGAGCTATGGCTACACCTTC
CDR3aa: CASFGRSYGYTF

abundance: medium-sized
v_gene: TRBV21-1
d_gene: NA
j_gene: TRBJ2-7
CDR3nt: TGTGCCAGCAGCCCCAGGGACTACGCCTACGAGCAGTACTTC
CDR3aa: CASSPRDYAYEQYF

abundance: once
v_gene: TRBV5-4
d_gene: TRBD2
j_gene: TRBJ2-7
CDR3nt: TGTGCCAGCAGCTTGGGACTAGCGGGAGGGGAAGAGCAGTACTTC
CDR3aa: CASSLGLAGGEEQYF